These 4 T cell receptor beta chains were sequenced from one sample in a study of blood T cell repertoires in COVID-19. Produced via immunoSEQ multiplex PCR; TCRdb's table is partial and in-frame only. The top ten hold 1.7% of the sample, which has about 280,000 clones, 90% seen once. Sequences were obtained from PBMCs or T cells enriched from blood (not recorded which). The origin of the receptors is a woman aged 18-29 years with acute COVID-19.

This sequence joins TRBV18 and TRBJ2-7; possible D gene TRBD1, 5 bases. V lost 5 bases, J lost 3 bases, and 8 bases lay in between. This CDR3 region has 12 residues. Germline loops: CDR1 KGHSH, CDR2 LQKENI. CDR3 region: CASSRGSYEQYF. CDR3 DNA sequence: TGTGCCAGCTCAAGGGGAAGCTACGAGCAGTACTTC.

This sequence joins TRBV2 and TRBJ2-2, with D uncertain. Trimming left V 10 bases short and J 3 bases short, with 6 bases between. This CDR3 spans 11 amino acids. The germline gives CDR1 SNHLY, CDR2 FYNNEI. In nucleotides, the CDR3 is TGTGCCACCACTTACACCGGGGAGCTGTTTTTT. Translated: CATTYTGELFF.

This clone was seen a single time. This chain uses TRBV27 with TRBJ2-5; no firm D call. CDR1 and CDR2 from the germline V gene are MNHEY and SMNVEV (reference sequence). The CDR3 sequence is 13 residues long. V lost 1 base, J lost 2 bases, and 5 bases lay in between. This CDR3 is CASSLYRQETQYF. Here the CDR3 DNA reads TGTGCCAGCAGTTTATATCGGCAAGAGACCCAGTACTTC.

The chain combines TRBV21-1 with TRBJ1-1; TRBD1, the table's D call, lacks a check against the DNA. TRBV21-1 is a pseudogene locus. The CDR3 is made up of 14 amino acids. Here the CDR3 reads CASSSGQGVTEAFF. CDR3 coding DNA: TGTGCCAGCAGCTCGGGACAGGGGGTCACTGAAGCTTTCTTT.